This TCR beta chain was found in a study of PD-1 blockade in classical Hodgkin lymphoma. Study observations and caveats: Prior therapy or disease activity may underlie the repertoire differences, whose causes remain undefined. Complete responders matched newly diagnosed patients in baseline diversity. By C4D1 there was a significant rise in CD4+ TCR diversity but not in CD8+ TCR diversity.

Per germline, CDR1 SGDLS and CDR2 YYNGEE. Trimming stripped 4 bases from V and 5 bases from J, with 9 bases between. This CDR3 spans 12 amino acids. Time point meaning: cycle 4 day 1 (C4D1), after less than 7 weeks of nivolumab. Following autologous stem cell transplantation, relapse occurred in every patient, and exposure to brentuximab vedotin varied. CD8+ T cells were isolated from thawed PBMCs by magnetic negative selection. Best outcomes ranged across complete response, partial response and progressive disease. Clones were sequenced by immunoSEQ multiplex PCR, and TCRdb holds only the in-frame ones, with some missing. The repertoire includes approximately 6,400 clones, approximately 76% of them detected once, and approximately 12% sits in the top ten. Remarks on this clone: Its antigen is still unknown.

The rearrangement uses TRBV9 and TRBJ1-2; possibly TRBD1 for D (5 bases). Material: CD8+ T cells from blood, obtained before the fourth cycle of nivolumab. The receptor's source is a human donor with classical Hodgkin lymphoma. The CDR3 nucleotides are TGTGCCAGCAGCACCTCAGGGTATGGCTACACCTTC. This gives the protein CASSTSGYGYTF.